These 5 T cell receptor beta chains were sequenced from one sample in a study of CD8 T cells in ankylosing spondylitis. MiXCR, run by TCRdb on the 5' RACE reads, gives a single entry per CDR3 protein. The sample contains 250,000 to 350,000 distinct CDR3 sequences, roughly 20% of which appear only once. The source material was blood, either unsorted or a sorted T cell fraction (not recorded which). The receptors were gathered from a male donor with ankylosing spondylitis or in good health (not recorded which).

Regarding this clonotype: This may be a read error, as it is one base from a much larger clone. CDR3 in DNA: TGTGCCAGCAGTCCCCCGGACAGGGATGAGCATTTCTTC. As protein: CASSPPDRDEHFF. The J gene is TRBJ2-1, the V gene TRBV12-3 or TRBV12-4; TRBD1 matches 8 bases. The CDR3 has 13 amino acids.

The chain carries TRBV6-5 and TRBJ1-5; D remains unclear. Germline CDR1 reads MNHEY; CDR2 reads SVGAGI. The CDR3 spans 14 residues. Trimming pared 1 base from V and 5 bases from J, leaving 9 bases between. CDR3 sequence (DNA): TGTGCCAGCAGTTACTTGGCGGCCGATCAGCCCCAGCATTTT. Its protein product is CASSYLAADQPQHF.

J is TRBJ2-4 and V is TRBV29-1, with D possibly TRBD2 on 6 matching bases. The CDR3 covers 15 residues. Trimming left V 7 bases short and J 1 base short, with 17 bases between. From germline, CDR1 is SQVTM and CDR2 ANQGSEA. The CDR3 DNA reads as TGCAGCGCCAATGGAGGGGACGGGGCCAAAAACATTCAGTACTTC. This codes for CSANGGDGAKNIQYF.

This chain uses TRBV6-2 or TRBV6-3 with TRBJ2-1; 10 nucleotides align to TRBD2. Looked up from germline, CDR1 is MNHEY and CDR2 is SVGEGT. CDR3 length: 15 residues. V was clipped by 7 bases and J by 2 bases; unmatched bases: 5. The DNA for the CDR3 is TGTGCCAGCACCCTAGCGGGGGAGCCCTACAATGAGCAGTTCTTC. Its protein is CASTLAGEPYNEQFF.

V usage is TRBV6-2 or TRBV6-3 and J usage is TRBJ2-1; a weak D match, TRBD2 (7 bases). CDR1 is MNHEY, CDR2 SVGEGT, per germline. The CDR3 length is 15 residues. V was trimmed by 7 bases and J by 7 bases, leaving 20 bases between them. The DNA for the CDR3 is TGTGCCAGCATCCAAAGGGGGGGGCCACGGAATGAGCAGTTCTTC. Translating it yields CASIQRGGPRNEQFF.